The 20 T cell receptor beta chains presented below share a single source sample, sequenced in a study of PD-1 blockade in classical Hodgkin lymphoma. Described time point: cycle 4 day 1 (C4D1), after less than 7 weeks of nivolumab. Brentuximab vedotin exposure varied, and every patient relapsed after autologous stem cell transplantation. Libraries were prepared by immunoSEQ multiplex PCR; TCRdb keeps only in-frame clonotypes and omits some of them. The sample yields roughly 41,000 clones, around 69% seen once. This specimen consisted of peripheral blood mononuclear cells (PBMCs), obtained before the fourth cycle of nivolumab. The source is a human donor with classical Hodgkin lymphoma.

This sequence joins TRBV7-9 and TRBJ2-7; TRBD1 matches 7 bases. Germline V gives CDR1 SEHNR, CDR2 FQNEAQ (reference sequence). This CDR3 is 13 amino acids long. Losses at the gene ends were 5 bases for V and 3 bases for J; bases not matched to a gene: 4. CDR3 nucleotide sequence: TGTGCCAGCAGCGAGGGACAGTACTACGAGCAGTACTTC. This sequence encodes CASSEGQYYEQYF.

The chain joins TRBV6-6 to TRBJ2-5; 11 nucleotides line up with TRBD2. V lost 2 bases to trimming and J lost 5 bases; unmatched junction nucleotides: 4. Germline V lookup: CDR1 MNHNY, CDR2 SVGAGI (reference sequence). This CDR3 has 15 residues. CDR3 loop: CASSYDSGGAETQYF. In nucleotides, the CDR3 is TGTGCCAGCAGTTACGATAGCGGGGGGGCGGAGACCCAGTACTTC.

The rearrangement links TRBV30 to TRBJ2-7, with 8 nucleotides matching TRBD1. The CDR3 consists of 14 residues. The J segment lost 7 bases and the V segment lost 1 base, leaving 9 bases of the junction unmatched. Germline V gene sequence: CDR1 GTSNPN, CDR2 SVGIG (reference sequence). CDR3 bases: TGTGCCTGGAGTGGAGGGACAGGCCTCAAAGAGCAGTACTTC. This gives the protein CAWSGGTGLKEQYF.

This clone occurred a few times. The V gene is TRBV4-1, the J gene TRBJ2-3; D is possibly TRBD2 (6 bases). Germline CDR1 is MGHRA and CDR2 is YSYEKL. This CDR3 has 13 amino acids. Trimming stripped 1 base from V and 6 bases from J, with 8 bases between. CDR3 nucleotides: TGCGCCAGCAGCCAAGGCGGGATGGATACGCAGTATTTT. This encodes CASSQGGMDTQYF.

The CDR3, as DNA: TGTGCCAGCAGTTTACAACCGTCCTACAATGAGCAGTTCTTC. This encodes CASSLQPSYNEQFF. The chain carries TRBV6-5 and TRBJ2-1; no firm D call. This CDR3 region has 14 residues. Per germline, CDR1 MNHEY and CDR2 SVGAGI. V lost 4 bases and J lost 1, with 8 bases in between.

This sequence joins TRBV6-6 and TRBJ1-2; perhaps TRBD1 as D (5 bases). This CDR3 is 13 amino acids long. Trimming cost V 6 bases and J 1 base, with 9 bases left between them. Germline CDR1 MNHNY, CDR2 SVGAGI (reference sequence). In DNA, the CDR3 is TGTGCCAGCAGCTGGGACGGTAACTATGGCTACACCTTC. The encoded protein is CASSWDGNYGYTF.

The gene calls are TRBV7-9 and TRBJ1-5; D gene unclear. The CDR3 loop spans 13 amino acids. With 5 bases removed from V and 7 bases from J, the gap between germline ends came to 12 bases. Germline V gene sequence: CDR1 SEHNR, CDR2 FQNEAQ (reference sequence). CDR3 bases: TGTGCCAGCAGCAACCTTTTGGAGCAGCCCCAGCATTTT. Translated: CASSNLLEQPQHF.

In this sample, this clone turned up once. V is TRBV4-1 and J is TRBJ2-1, with TRBD2 matching over 8 bases. V was clipped by 2 bases and J by 0 bases; unmatched bases: 6. CDR1 and CDR2 (germline): MGHRA, YSYEKL. The CDR3 has 17 amino acids. CDR3 in DNA: TGCGCCAGCAGCCAAACCCTAGCGGGCCTCTCCTACAATGAGCAGTTCTTC. The encoded protein is CASSQTLAGLSYNEQFF.

V gene TRBV30 combines with J gene TRBJ2-7; D ambiguous. V shed 1 base and J shed 5 bases, with 9 bases lying between them. CDR1 is GTSNPN, CDR2 SVGIG, per germline (reference sequence). The CDR3 loop spans 12 amino acids. The CDR3, as DNA: TGTGCCTGGAGTGGATCCTTCCACGAGCAGTACTTC. This gives the protein CAWSGSFHEQYF.

V and J are TRBV14 and TRBJ2-3; D not resolved. Between the trimmed V and J ends, which lost 3 bases and 0 bases, there was a span of 7 bases. The CDR3 consists of 14 residues. In germline, CDR1 is SGHDN, CDR2 FVKESK. Here the CDR3 reads CASSHGQSTDTQYF. The CDR3 DNA reads as TGTGCCAGCAGCCACGGGCAGAGCACAGATACGCAGTATTTT.

The chain has TRBV6-5 and TRBJ1-1, with D possibly being TRBD1 (6 bases). Germline CDR1 and CDR2: MNHEY and SVGAGI. The CDR3 is 14 residues long. Trimming pared 5 bases from V and 8 bases from J, leaving 18 bases between. The CDR3 protein is CASSSSLGGAEAFF. DNA of the CDR3: TGTGCCAGCAGTAGTTCCCTCGGGGGGGCGGAAGCTTTCTTT.

The rearrangement uses TRBV10-3 and TRBJ2-3, with D possibly being TRBD2 (6 bases). The germline V gene encodes CDR1 ENHRY and CDR2 SYGVKD. V was shortened by 4 bases and J by 0 bases, with 14 bases between the two germline ends. CDR3 size: 16 residues. For the CDR3, the DNA is TGTGCCATCAGTGCGGGGGAGCAAATTAGCACAGATACGCAGTATTTT. Protein product: CAISAGEQISTDTQYF.

The J gene is TRBJ2-2, the V gene TRBV29-1, with D possibly being TRBD2 (6 bases). The length of the CDR3 is 12 residues. V lost 7 bases, J lost 1 base, and 7 bases lay in between. Germline CDR1 reads SQVTM; CDR2 reads ANQGSEA. The CDR3 bases are TGCAGCGGGGGGGAGAACACCGGGGAGCTGTTTTTT. Encoded protein: CSGGENTGELFF.

This chain links TRBV6-5 with TRBJ1-4; D gene unclear. Trimming took off 1 base at V and 0 bases at J, with 6 bases between the two ends. The germline gives CDR1 MNHEY, CDR2 SVGAGI. The CDR3 has 15 amino acids. The CDR3 coding sequence is TGTGCCAGCAGTTACTTGGGTACAACTAATGAAAAACTGTTTTTT. Its protein product is CASSYLGTTNEKLFF.

On this clone itself: The junction and the germline gene differ at one end; a read error may be behind it. This chain joins TRBV7-7 and TRBJ2-1; D unresolved. The germline V gene has CDR1 SSHAT and CDR2 FNYEAQ (reference sequence). The CDR3 extends over 13 amino acids. The CDR3 sequence: CASSFDAYNEQFF. In DNA, the CDR3 is TGTGCTAGCAGCTTCGACGCCTACAATGAGCAGTTCTTC.

This chain uses TRBV7-2 with TRBJ1-4, with D perhaps matching TRBD1 (6 bases). Trimming removed 1 base from V and 3 bases from J, with 9 bases in between. This CDR3 has 15 residues. Germline V CDR1 and CDR2: SGHTA, FQGNSA. CDR3 sequence (DNA): TGTGCCAGCAGCTTAGGGGGGGCAGCTAATGAAAAACTGTTTTTT. It yields the protein CASSLGGAANEKLFF.

Concerning this clone itself: Distinct nucleotide sequences in the sample also encode this CDR3. The chain uses TRBV4-3 and TRBJ1-4, with 7 bases matching TRBD1. CDR3 size: 15 residues. The germline V gene encodes CDR1 LGHNA and CDR2 YSLEER. With 1 base clipped from V and 5 bases from J, the junction kept 4 bases outside the gene matches. The CDR3 loop reads CASSQGSGGNEKLFF. The CDR3 DNA reads as TGCGCCAGCAGCCAAGGATCAGGGGGGAATGAAAAACTGTTTTTT.

The chain has TRBV7-9 and TRBJ2-5, with D possibly TRBD2 on 6 matching bases. Trimming removed 5 bases at V and 3 bases at J, with 16 bases between. The CDR3 is made up of 15 amino acids. Germline CDR1 is SEHNR and CDR2 is FQNEAQ (reference sequence). The CDR3 is CASSPASSGEETQYF. In nucleotides, the CDR3 is TGTGCCAGCAGCCCCGCTTCGTCGGGGGAAGAGACCCAGTACTTC.

The CDR3: CASSGNGDHTDTQYF. The CDR3 nucleotides are TGCGCCAGCAGCGGTAACGGGGACCACACAGATACGCAGTATTTT. The V gene is TRBV4-3, the J gene TRBJ2-3, with D tentatively TRBD1 or TRBD2 (5 bases each). The ends were cut back, 5 bases at V and 2 bases at J, with 14 bases in the middle. Germline CDR1 reads LGHNA; CDR2 reads YSLEER. There are 15 residues in the CDR3.

Turning to this clone: The junction differs from germline at one of its ends, possibly a read error. This sequence joins TRBV7-9 and TRBJ1-4, with 7 bases lining up with TRBD1. This CDR3 is 14 amino acids long. Germline loops: CDR1 SEHNR, CDR2 FQNEAQ (reference sequence). The CDR3 DNA sequence: TGTGCCAGCACCTTAGGGACAGCTAATGAAAAACTGTTTTTT. It encodes CASTLGTANEKLFF.